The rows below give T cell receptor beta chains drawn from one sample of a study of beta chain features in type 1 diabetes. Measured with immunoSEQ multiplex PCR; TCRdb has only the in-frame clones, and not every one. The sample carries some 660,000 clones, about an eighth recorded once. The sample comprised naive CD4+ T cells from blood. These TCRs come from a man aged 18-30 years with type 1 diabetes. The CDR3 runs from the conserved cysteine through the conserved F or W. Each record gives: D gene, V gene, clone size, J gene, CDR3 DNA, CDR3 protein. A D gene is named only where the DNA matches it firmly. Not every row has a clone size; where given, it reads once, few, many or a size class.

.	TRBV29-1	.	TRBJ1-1	TGCAGCGTCGAACGGGTACGGCCGAACACTGAAGCTTTCTTT	CSVERVRPNTEAFF
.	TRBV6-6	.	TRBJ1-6	TGTGCCAGCAGTGAGGGGGTCAGCTCACCCCTCCACTTT	CASSEGVSSPLHF
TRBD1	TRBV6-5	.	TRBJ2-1	TGTGCCAGCAGCCCGGGACAGGGGGCTCGACATGAGCAGTTCTTC	CASSPGQGARHEQFF
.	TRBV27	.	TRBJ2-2	TGTGCCAGCAGTTTTAGGTTCCGGGAGTCGAACACCGGGGAGCTGTTTTTT	CASSFRFRESNTGELFF
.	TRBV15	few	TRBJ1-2	TGTGCCACCAGCAGAGGAACGGCAGGGAATTATGGCTACACCTTC	CATSRGTAGNYGYTF
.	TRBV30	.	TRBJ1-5	TGTGCCTGGAGTGTTGGGGGAAATCAGCCCCAGCATTTT	CAWSVGGNQPQHF
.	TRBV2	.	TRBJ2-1	TGTGCCAGCAGTCCGGAGGGCCGTGTTGGTGAGCAGTTCTTC	CASSPEGRVGEQFF
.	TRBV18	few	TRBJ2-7	TGTGCCAGCTCACCATACGACGGATACGAGCAGTACTTC	CASSPYDGYEQYF
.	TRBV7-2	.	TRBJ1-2	TGTGCCAGCAGCTTAGCAGGACAGAACTATGGCTACACCTTC	CASSLAGQNYGYTF
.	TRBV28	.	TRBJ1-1	TGTGCCAGCACTCCGGGCCCCGGAATGAACACTGAAGCTTTCTTT	CASTPGPGMNTEAFF
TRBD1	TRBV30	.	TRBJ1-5	TGTGCCTGGAGTGGCATGACCGGGACAGGGGGCAAACAGCCCCAGCATTTT	CAWSGMTGTGGKQPQHF
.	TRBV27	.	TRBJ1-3	TGTGCCAGCAGTGCCTTGGACTCTGGAAACACCATATATTTT	CASSALDSGNTIYF
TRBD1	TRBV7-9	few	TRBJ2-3	TGTGCCAGCAGCCTGACAGGGTCTGATACGCAGTATTTT	CASSLTGSDTQYF
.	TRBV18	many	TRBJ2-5	TGTGCCAGCTCACCCCAAGAGACCCAGTACTTC	CASSPQETQYF
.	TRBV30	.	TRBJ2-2	TGTGCCTGGAGGCGCCAGCGTATTCGCACCGGGGAGCTGTTTTTT	CAWRRQRIRTGELFF
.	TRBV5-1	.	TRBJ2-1	TGCGCCAGCAGACATCGACCTAGCGAGTGGTCCTACAATGAGCAGTTCTTC	CASRHRPSEWSYNEQFF
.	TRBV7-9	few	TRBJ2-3	TGTGCCAGCAGCTCCCGCCGGGACACCTTCACAGATACGCAGTATTTT	CASSSRRDTFTDTQYF
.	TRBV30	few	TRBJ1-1	TGTGCCTGGAACGACAGACCCACTGAAGCTTTCTTT	CAWNDRPTEAFF
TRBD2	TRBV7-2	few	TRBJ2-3	TGTGCCAGCAGCTTACCAGCGGGGAGATCAGATACGCAGTATTTT	CASSLPAGRSDTQYF
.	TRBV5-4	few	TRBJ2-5	TGTGCCAGCAGCTTGTTCTACAGGGAAGAAGGGACCCAGTACTTC	CASSLFYREEGTQYF
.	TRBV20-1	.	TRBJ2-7	TGCAGTGCTAGCCCATCCTACGAGCAGTACTTC	CSASPSYEQYF
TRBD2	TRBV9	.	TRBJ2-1	TGTGCCAGCAGCGTATCGGGAGGGACTAGCGGGACTAATGAGCAGTTCTTC	CASSVSGGTSGTNEQFF
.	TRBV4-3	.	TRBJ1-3	TGCGCCAGCAGCCAGGCCCAAACAGGGCTTGGAAACACCATATATTTT	CASSQAQTGLGNTIYF
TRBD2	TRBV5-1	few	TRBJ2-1	TGCGCCAGCAGCTCACGGGAGGAACTCTACAATGAGCAGTTCTTC	CASSSREELYNEQFF
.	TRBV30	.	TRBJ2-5	TGTGCCTGGAGGAGAAGCGGGCCCCAAGAGACCCAGTACTTC	CAWRRSGPQETQYF
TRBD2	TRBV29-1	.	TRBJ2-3	TGCAGCGCCCTGGGGGGGGATACGCAGTATTTT	CSALGGDTQYF
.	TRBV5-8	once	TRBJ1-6	TGTGCCAGCAGCTTAGGACAAAGGGATTCACCCCTCCACTTT	CASSLGQRDSPLHF
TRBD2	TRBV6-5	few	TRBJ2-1	TGTGCCAGCAGTTTTAGCGGGAGCTCCTACAATGAGCAGTTCTTC	CASSFSGSSYNEQFF
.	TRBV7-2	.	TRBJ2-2	TGTGCCAGCAGCTTATTAGAGCTCGGGGAGCTGTTTTTT	CASSLLELGELFF
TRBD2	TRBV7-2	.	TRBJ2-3	TGTGCCAGCAGCTTAGAGGGTGCGGGGGCAGATACGCAGTATTTT	CASSLEGAGADTQYF
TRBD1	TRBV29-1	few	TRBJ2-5	TGCAGCGTGGCCGGGACAGCCCAAGAGACCCAGTACTTC	CSVAGTAQETQYF
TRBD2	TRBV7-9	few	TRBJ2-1	TGTGCCAGCAGCCGGCAAAATAGCGGGATGCTACAGTTCTTC	CASSRQNSGMLQFF
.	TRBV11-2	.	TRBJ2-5	TGTGCCAGCAGCTTTCCCTGGGGCAGGGGGGACGAGACCCAGTACTTC	CASSFPWGRGDETQYF
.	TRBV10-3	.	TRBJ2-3	TGTGCCATCAGGGGCACGGACAGCTTCACAGATACGCAGTATTTT	CAIRGTDSFTDTQYF
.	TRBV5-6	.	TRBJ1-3	TGTGCCAGCAGCCGGAACATTGGAAACACCATATATTTT	CASSRNIGNTIYF
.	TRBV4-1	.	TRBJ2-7	TGCGCCAGCAGCCAAGAAGGGGCTAGGCGATACGAGCAGTACTTC	CASSQEGARRYEQYF
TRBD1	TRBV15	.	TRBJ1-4	TGTGCCACCAGTCGGGACAGGGAAAATTCGAAACTGTTTTTT	CATSRDRENSKLFF
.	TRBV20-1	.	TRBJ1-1	TGCAGTGCTAGCGTGAACACTGAAGCTTTCTTT	CSASVNTEAFF
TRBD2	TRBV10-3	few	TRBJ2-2	TGTGCCGCGGCGACTAGCGGGGGAACCGGGGAGCTGTTTTTT	CAAATSGGTGELFF
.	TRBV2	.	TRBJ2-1	TGTGCCAGCAGTGAATGGAGTGAGCAGTTCTTC	CASSEWSEQFF
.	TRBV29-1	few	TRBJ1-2	TGCAGCGTTGACGGCTACACCTTC	CSVDGYTF
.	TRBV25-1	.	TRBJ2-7	TGTGCCAGCAGGGCTACAGGGTCCTACGAGCAGTACTTC	CASRATGSYEQYF
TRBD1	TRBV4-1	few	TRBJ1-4	TGCGCCAGCAGCCAAGGCCAGGGGGCTCTTGGTGAAAAACTGTTTTTT	CASSQGQGALGEKLFF
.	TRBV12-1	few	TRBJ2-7	TGTGCCAGCAGCTTTATAGCGGGAGGGCCGGGGTTACCCTACGAGCAGTACTTC	CASSFIAGGPGLPYEQYF
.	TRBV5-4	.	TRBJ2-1	TGTGCCAGCAGCACGGGACGTTACAATGAGCAGTTCTTC	CASSTGRYNEQFF
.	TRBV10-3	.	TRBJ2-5	TGTGCCATCAGTGATGGCCGGGGGTTGGAGACCCAGTACTTC	CAISDGRGLETQYF
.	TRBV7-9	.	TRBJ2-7	TGTGCCAGCAGCTTTGACAGCTTAGGGGTCTACGAGCAGTACTTC	CASSFDSLGVYEQYF
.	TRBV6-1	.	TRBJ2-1	TGTGCCAGCAGTGAAGGCCCTTCCTACAATGAGCAGTTCTTC	CASSEGPSYNEQFF
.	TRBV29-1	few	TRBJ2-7	TGCAGCGTTGAACGGATGGGGGGCAGGTCCTACGAGCAGTACTTC	CSVERMGGRSYEQYF
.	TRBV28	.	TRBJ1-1	TGTGCCAGCAGTTTAAGTTTAGGACAGACCACTGAAGCTTTCTTT	CASSLSLGQTTEAFF
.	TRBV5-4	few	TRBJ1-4	TGTGCCAGCAGCTCAAAGGGAGTTTTGGATGAAAAACTGTTTTTT	CASSSKGVLDEKLFF
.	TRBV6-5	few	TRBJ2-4	TGTGCCAGCAGTCCCCGGGACTCGGGCAAAAACATTCAGTACTTC	CASSPRDSGKNIQYF
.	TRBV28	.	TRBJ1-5	TGTGCCAGCAGTCCGAATCAGCCCCAGCATTTT	CASSPNQPQHF